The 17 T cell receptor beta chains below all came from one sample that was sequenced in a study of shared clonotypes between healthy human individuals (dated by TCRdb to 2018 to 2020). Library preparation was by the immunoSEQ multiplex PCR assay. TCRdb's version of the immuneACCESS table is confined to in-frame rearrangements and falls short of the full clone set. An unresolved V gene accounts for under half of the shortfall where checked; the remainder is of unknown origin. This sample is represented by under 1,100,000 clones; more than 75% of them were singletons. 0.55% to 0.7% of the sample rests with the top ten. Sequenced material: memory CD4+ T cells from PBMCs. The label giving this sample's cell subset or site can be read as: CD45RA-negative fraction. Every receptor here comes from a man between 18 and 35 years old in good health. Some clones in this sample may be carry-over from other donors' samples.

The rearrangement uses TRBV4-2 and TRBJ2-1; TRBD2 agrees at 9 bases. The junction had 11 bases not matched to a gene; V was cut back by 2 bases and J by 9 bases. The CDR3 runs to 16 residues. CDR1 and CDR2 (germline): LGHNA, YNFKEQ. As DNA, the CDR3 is TGTGCCAGCAGCCAATTCGCGGGAGGGCCACTGGGTGAGCAGTTCTTC. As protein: CASSQFAGGPLGEQFF.

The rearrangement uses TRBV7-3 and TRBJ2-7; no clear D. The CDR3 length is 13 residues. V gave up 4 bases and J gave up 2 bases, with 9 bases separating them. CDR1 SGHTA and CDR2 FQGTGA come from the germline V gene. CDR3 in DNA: TGTGCCAGCAGCTCCGGAATTCCCTACGAGCAGTACTTC. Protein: CASSSGIPYEQYF.

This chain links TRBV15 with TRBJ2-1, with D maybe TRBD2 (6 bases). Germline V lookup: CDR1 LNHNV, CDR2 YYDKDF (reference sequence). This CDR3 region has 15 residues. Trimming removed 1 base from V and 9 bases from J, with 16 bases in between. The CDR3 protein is CATSRVGGKMGEQFF. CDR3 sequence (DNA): TGTGCCACCAGCAGAGTTGGCGGGAAAATGGGTGAGCAGTTCTTC.

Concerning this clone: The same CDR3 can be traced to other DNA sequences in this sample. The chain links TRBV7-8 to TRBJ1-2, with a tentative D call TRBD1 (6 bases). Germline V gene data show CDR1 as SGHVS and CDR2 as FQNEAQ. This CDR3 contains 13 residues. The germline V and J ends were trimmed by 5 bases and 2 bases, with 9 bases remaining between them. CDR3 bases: TGTGCCAGCAGCCCCGACAGGAACTATGGCTACACCTTC. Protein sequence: CASSPDRNYGYTF.

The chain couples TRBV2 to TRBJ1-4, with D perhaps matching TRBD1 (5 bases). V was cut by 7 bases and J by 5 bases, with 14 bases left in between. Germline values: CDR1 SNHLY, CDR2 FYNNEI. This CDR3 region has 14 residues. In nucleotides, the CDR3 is TGTGCCAGCACTCGGGACCTTACCAATGAAAAACTGTTTTTT. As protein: CASTRDLTNEKLFF.

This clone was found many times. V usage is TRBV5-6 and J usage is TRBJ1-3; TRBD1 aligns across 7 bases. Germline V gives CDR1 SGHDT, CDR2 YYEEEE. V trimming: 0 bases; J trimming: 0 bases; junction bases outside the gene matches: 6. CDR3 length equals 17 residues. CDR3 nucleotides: TGTGCCAGCAGCTTGGGGTGGGGACAGAGCTCTGGAAACACCATATATTTT. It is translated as CASSLGWGQSSGNTIYF.

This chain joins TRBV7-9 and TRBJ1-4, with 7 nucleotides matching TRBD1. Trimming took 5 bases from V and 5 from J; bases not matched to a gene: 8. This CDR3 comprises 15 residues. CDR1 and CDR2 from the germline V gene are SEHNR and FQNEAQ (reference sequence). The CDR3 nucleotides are TGTGCCAGCAGCCCAGGGGACAGCTTGAATGAAAAACTGTTTTTT. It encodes CASSPGDSLNEKLFF.

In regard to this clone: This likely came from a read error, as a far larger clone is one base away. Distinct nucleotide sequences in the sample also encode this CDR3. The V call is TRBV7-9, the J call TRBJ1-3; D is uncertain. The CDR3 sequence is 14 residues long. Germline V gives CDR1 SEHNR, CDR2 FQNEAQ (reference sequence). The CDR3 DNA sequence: TGTGCCAGCAGCTCTCTAGAGACCGGAAACACCATATACTTT. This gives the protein CASSSLETGNTIYF.

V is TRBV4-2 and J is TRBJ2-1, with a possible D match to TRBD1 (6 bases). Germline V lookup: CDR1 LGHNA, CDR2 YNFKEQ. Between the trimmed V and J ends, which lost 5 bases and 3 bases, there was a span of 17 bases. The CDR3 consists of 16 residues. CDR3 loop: CASSSRAADSYNEQFF. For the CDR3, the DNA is TGTGCCAGCAGCTCAAGAGCAGCGGACAGCTACAATGAGCAGTTCTTC.

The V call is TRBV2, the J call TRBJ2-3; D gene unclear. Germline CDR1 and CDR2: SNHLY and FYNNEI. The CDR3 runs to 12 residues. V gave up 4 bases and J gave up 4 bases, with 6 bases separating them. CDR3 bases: TGTGCCAGCAGTGTCGACCCAGATACGCAGTATTTT. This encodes CASSVDPDTQYF.

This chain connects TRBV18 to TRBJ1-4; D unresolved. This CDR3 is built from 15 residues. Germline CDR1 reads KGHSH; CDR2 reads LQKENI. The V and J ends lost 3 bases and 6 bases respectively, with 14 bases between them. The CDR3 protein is CASSPMSQLDEKLFF. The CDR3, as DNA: TGTGCCAGCTCACCCATGTCGCAGTTAGATGAAAAACTGTTTTTT.

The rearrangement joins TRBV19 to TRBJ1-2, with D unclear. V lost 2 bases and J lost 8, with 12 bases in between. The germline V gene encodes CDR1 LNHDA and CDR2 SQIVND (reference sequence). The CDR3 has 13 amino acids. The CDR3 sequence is CASSIREAFGYTF. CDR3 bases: TGTGCCAGTAGTATAAGGGAAGCGTTCGGCTACACCTTC.

DNA for the CDR3: TGTGCCATCAGTGAGTTCGGGACGGAGCTGTTTTTT. Its protein is CAISEFGTELFF. The rearrangement uses TRBV10-3 and TRBJ2-2, with D perhaps matching TRBD1 or TRBD2 (5 bases each). CDR1 is ENHRY and CDR2 is SYGVKD in the germline V gene. This CDR3 region has 12 residues. Between the trimmed V and J ends, which lost 1 base and 10 bases, there was a span of 7 bases.

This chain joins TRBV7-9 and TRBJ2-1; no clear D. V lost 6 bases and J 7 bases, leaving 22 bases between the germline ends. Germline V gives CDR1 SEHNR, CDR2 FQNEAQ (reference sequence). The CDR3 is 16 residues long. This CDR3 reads CASSQLILTLRNEQFF. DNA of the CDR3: TGTGCCAGCAGTCAATTGATCCTTACCCTACGGAATGAGCAGTTCTTC.

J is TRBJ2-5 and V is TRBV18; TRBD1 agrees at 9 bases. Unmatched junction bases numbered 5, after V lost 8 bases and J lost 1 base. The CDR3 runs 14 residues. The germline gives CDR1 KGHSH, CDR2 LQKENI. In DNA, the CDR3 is TGTGCCAGCCTCTTACAGGGGGCCCAAGAGACCCAGTACTTC. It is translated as CASLLQGAQETQYF.

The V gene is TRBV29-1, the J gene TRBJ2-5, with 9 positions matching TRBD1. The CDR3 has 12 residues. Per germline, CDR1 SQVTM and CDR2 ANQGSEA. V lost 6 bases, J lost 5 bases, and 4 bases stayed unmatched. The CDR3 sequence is CSVGDRDETQYF. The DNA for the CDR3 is TGCAGCGTGGGGGACAGGGATGAGACCCAGTACTTC.

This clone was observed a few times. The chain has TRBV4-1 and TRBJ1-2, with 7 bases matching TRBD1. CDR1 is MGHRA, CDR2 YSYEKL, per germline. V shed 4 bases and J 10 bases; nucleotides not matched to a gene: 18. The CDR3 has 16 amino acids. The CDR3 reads CASSLSNHRDSLSYTF. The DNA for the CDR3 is TGCGCCAGCAGCCTAAGCAATCACCGGGACAGTCTCTCCTACACCTTC.